The 9 T cell receptor beta chains given below trace back to one sample, sequenced in a study of human T cells and chemical hapten exposure. Each CDR3 protein is one row after TCRdb ran MiXCR on the RACE reads. Of over 300,000 distinct CDR3 sequences listed, more than 4.5% are singletons. Time point in this sample: pre-sensitization, week 0. Treatment noted: therapeutic diphenylcyclopropenone sensitization with weekly scalp DPC. The specimen comprised whole blood, sampled in connection with sensitization to the hapten diphenylcyclopropenone (DPC). The receptors were gathered from a woman aged 45-59 years with alopecia areata. Some clones in this sample may be carry-over from other donors' samples.

The rearrangement links TRBV28 to TRBJ2-7, with D possibly TRBD2 on 6 matching bases. There are 15 residues in the CDR3. Germline lookup yields CDR1 MDHEN and CDR2 SYDVKM. Trimming removed 5 bases at V and 0 bases at J, with 14 bases between. CDR3 sequence (DNA): TGTGCCAGCAGTCCCCGGGGGACTTTCTCCTACGAGCAGTACTTC. Residues: CASSPRGTFSYEQYF.

This clonotype was seen many times. V and J are TRBV12-3 or TRBV12-4 and TRBJ1-2, with 7 bases matching TRBD1. The CDR3 spans 14 residues. Trimming at V came to 7 bases and at J to 4 bases, leaving 9 bases not matched to a gene. The CDR3 DNA reads TGTGCCAGCACCCTGGGACAGCGAGGCTATGGCTACACCTTC. It specifies CASTLGQRGYGYTF.

A few counts support this clonotype. The rearrangement uses TRBV10-3 and TRBJ2-5; a possible D gene is TRBD2 (5 bases). Germline V lookup: CDR1 ENHRY, CDR2 SYGVKD. V dropped 6 bases and J dropped 5 bases, with 13 bases sitting between them. CDR3 length equals 13 residues. The CDR3 sequence: CAIRDSVGETQYF. The CDR3 DNA reads TGTGCCATCAGGGACTCAGTTGGTGAGACCCAGTACTTC.

This clonotype was recorded at least ten times. The V call is TRBV5-5, the J call TRBJ1-2, with D unclear. V was clipped by 0 bases and J by 1 base, with 4 bases between them. This CDR3 region has 13 residues. CDR1 is SGHKS, CDR2 YYEKEE, per germline (reference sequence). The CDR3 is CASSLELNYGYTF. In DNA form, the CDR3 reads TGTGCCAGCAGCTTGGAACTTAACTATGGCTACACCTTC.

The chain couples TRBV10-3 to TRBJ2-3; TRBD1 might be the D (8 bases). Trimming cost V 4 bases and J 2 bases, with 28 bases left between them. This CDR3 comprises 20 residues. Germline loops: CDR1 ENHRY, CDR2 SYGVKD. In DNA, the CDR3 is TGTGCCATCAGTGGGAAGGGACAGGCGGCCGGCGGGAGCTACACAGATACGCAGTATTTT. It translates to CAISGKGQAAGGSYTDTQYF.

The sample holds a few counts of this clonotype. The V call is TRBV4-3, the J call TRBJ2-2; 7 nucleotides line up with TRBD2. The length of the CDR3 is 20 residues. Trimming removed 3 bases from V and 1 base from J; junction bases left unmatched: 17. Germline CDR1 and CDR2: LGHNA and YSLEER. The CDR3 nucleotides read TGCGCCAGCAGCCATTCTTTACAACTGGCGGGAGCCCGGAACACCGGGGAGCTGTTTTTT. Its translation: CASSHSLQLAGARNTGELFF.

This clonotype has a count of ten or more. The CDR3 loop reads CASSRGRAIRTDTQYF. The CDR3 DNA is TGTGCCAGCAGTCGAGGACGGGCGATTAGAACAGATACGCAGTATTTT. The rearrangement uses TRBV3-1 and TRBJ2-3; no reliable D call. This CDR3 region has 16 residues. The ends were cut back, 6 bases at V and 3 bases at J, with 19 bases in the middle. Germline CDR1 and CDR2: LGHDT and YNNKEL (reference sequence).

This clonotype was counted many times. V usage is TRBV10-2 and J usage is TRBJ2-3, with TRBD1 matching 8 bases. The CDR3 is 10 amino acids. Looked up from germline, CDR1 is WSHSY and CDR2 is SAAADI. Germline trimming cut 10 bases from V and 9 bases from J; bases unmatched to any gene: 3. Here the CDR3 reads CATWDRTQYF. The CDR3 region has the DNA TGCGCCACGTGGGACAGGACGCAGTATTTT.

This clonotype came up a few times. The J gene is TRBJ1-6, the V gene TRBV13; D ambiguous. V was clipped by 5 bases and J by 18 bases, with 17 bases between them. This CDR3 contains 12 residues. CDR1 and CDR2 (germline): PRHDT, FYEKMQ (reference sequence). Here the CDR3 DNA reads TGTGCCAGCAGCCCCCCCGGAGGGCCCAACCACTTT. Translation gives CASSPPGGPNHF.